This T cell receptor (beta chain) stems from a study of CXCR3-negative and CXCR3-positive naive CD8 T cells. Findings of the study overall: CXCR3-positive naive cells carried more hydrophobic TRB CDR3s than CXCR3-negative ones.

Preparation of TRB cDNA libraries relied on 5' RACE carrying UMI labels. With the 5' RACE reads reprocessed, TCRdb shows one record per CDR3 protein and no DNA. The table for this sample gives about 150,000 distinct CDR3 sequences. The length of the CDR3 is 13 residues. The germline CDR1 and CDR2 sequences are SNHLY and FYNNEI. Notes on this clonotype: Its cognate antigen is unknown.

The source is a human donor in good health. Some clones in this sample may be carry-over from other donors' samples. This chain links TRBV2 with TRBJ2-2; TCRdb selects TRBD1, and the lack of DNA leaves this call unchecked. Sequenced material: naive CXCR3+ CD8+ T cells from blood. The sample's subset: CD45RO-CCR7+CD27+CD95- naive CD8+ T cells expressing CXCR3 (TNR3+). CDR3 sequence: CASIPGPTGELFF.